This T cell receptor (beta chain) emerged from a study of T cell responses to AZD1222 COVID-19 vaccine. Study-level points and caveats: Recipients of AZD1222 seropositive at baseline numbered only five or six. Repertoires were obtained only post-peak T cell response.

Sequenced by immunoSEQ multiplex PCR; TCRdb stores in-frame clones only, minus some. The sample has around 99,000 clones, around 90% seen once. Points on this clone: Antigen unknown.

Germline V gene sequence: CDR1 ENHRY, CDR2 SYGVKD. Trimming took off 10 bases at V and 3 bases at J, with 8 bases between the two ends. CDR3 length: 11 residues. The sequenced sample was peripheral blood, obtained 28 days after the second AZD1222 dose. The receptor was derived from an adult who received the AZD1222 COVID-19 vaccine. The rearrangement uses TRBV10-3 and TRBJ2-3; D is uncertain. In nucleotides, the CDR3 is TGTGCCACTCGAAAGACAGATACGCAGTATTTT. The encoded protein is CATRKTDTQYF.